The 14 T cell receptor beta chains in this list originate from one sample, sequenced in a study of cytomegalovirus exposure and HLA in healthy donors. Vbeta (60) and Jbeta (13) primers were used in the PCR. The data were produced by immunoSEQ multiplex PCR, yet TCRdb's version contains in-frame clones alone and is incomplete. The profile shows about 140,000 clones, about 80% of them singletons. The sample was PBMCs. These receptor sequences come from a woman aged 35 to 49 in good health and CMV-seronegative.

About this clone itself: An end of the junction differs from the germline gene, which may be a read error. The chain recombines TRBV7-9 with TRBJ1-5, with D tentatively TRBD1 (5 bases). The CDR3 consists of 13 residues. The germline gives CDR1 SEHNR, CDR2 FQNEAQ (reference sequence). As DNA, the CDR3 is TGTTCCAGCAGCTTCGGGTTCAGGGAGCCCCAGCATTTT. Translation: CSSSFGFREPQHF.

V is TRBV6-5 and J is TRBJ2-3; 8 positions match TRBD2. V was pared by 8 bases and J by 7 bases, with 5 bases of the junction left unmatched. This CDR3 region has 12 residues. Germline V lookup: CDR1 MNHEY, CDR2 SVGAGI. The CDR3 DNA reads as TGTGCCAGCTCTGGACTAGCTAATACGCAGTATTTT. Translation gives CASSGLANTQYF.

This clone appeared once. This rearrangement joins TRBV12-5 to TRBJ2-1; 11 nucleotides line up with TRBD2. Germline V gene lookup returns CDR1 LGHNT and CDR2 FRNRAP. This CDR3 spans 16 amino acids. V lost 1 base to trimming and J lost 12 bases; unmatched junction nucleotides: 11. DNA for the CDR3: TGTGCTAGTGGTTTGGCCCCCACTAGCGGGAGAAGGAGGCAGTTCTTC. Encoded protein: CASGLAPTSGRRRQFF.

This chain connects TRBV30 to TRBJ1-1; the D gene is possibly TRBD1 (5 bases). Germline values: CDR1 GTSNPN, CDR2 SVGIG (reference sequence). The V end was cut by 2 bases, the J end by 0 bases, with 10 bases between. This CDR3 is built from 14 residues. The CDR3 reads CAWSLDSLNTEAFF. The CDR3 bases are TGTGCCTGGAGTTTAGACAGTTTGAACACTGAAGCTTTCTTT.

As regards this clone: A junction end diverges from the germline sequence, so it may reflect a read error. Other DNA sequences in the same sample also yield this CDR3. The rearrangement joins TRBV28 to TRBJ1-1; the D gene is possibly TRBD1 (6 bases). There are 16 residues in the CDR3. CDR1 is MDHEN, CDR2 SYDVKM, per germline. The CDR3, as DNA: TGTGCCAGCAGTTTATGGGGGGCTGAGACGAACACTGAAGCCTTCTTT. This gives the protein CASSLWGAETNTEAFF.

This chain joins TRBV11-2 and TRBJ2-7; D is unresolved. Trimming pared 1 base from V and 1 base from J, leaving 11 bases between. The CDR3 covers 15 residues. Germline CDR1 SGHAT, CDR2 FQNNGV. CDR3 residues: CASSLGFGRSYEQYF. The CDR3 nucleotides read TGTGCCAGCAGCTTAGGCTTCGGCAGGTCCTACGAGCAGTACTTC.

The rearrangement joins TRBV13 to TRBJ2-1; 9 positions agree with TRBD2. The J segment lost 3 bases and the V segment lost 3 bases, leaving 3 bases of the junction unmatched. The CDR3 covers 15 residues. Germline loops: CDR1 PRHDT, CDR2 FYEKMQ (reference sequence). CDR3 sequence (DNA): TGTGCCAGCAGCTTGACTAGCGGAAACTACAATGAGCAGTTCTTC. This translates into CASSLTSGNYNEQFF.

This clone has more than one count but fewer than ten. The CDR3 DNA is TGTGCCAGCAGTTTATTAACACAGGTCTATGGCTACACCTTC. Its protein is CASSLLTQVYGYTF. This chain links TRBV28 with TRBJ1-2, with D perhaps matching TRBD1 (5 bases). V was cut by 1 base and J by 4 bases, with 10 bases left in between. CDR1 and CDR2 (germline): MDHEN, SYDVKM. The CDR3 extends over 14 amino acids.

The chain employs TRBV7-2 and TRBJ1-1; tentatively, D is TRBD1 (6 bases). Trimming took off 3 bases at V and 4 bases at J, with 15 bases between the two ends. Germline values: CDR1 SGHTA, CDR2 FQGNSA. The CDR3 is 15 residues long. CDR3 in amino acids: CASSFWGGSGTEAFF. Here the CDR3 DNA reads TGTGCCAGCAGCTTCTGGGGGGGCTCGGGCACTGAAGCTTTCTTT.

Comment on this clone: Within the sample, other DNA sequences also encode this same CDR3. The chain carries TRBV27 and TRBJ2-7, with 7 bases identical to TRBD2. The CDR3 extends over 17 amino acids. The trim removed 5 bases at V and 7 bases at J, leaving 20 bases unmatched. Germline-derived CDR1 and CDR2 are MNHEY and SMNVEV (reference sequence). The CDR3 region has the DNA TGTGCCAGCAGTAGGGTAACCCCCGCGGGAGACAGCCATGAGCAGTACTTC. Translating gives CASSRVTPAGDSHEQYF.

The V and J genes are TRBV6-5 and TRBJ2-1; perhaps TRBD2 as D (6 bases). Trimming stripped 2 bases from V and 4 bases from J, with 9 bases between. This CDR3 spans 14 amino acids. CDR1 and CDR2 from the germline V gene are MNHEY and SVGAGI. CDR3 loop: CASSYGLYYNEQFF. The CDR3 DNA reads as TGTGCCAGCAGTTACGGACTATATTACAATGAGCAGTTCTTC.

The rearrangement uses TRBV9 and TRBJ1-5; possibly TRBD1 for D (5 bases). Trimming took 2 bases from V and 4 from J, leaving 13 bases between them. This CDR3 is 15 amino acids long. CDR1 SGDLS and CDR2 YYNGEE come from the germline V gene. CDR3 DNA sequence: TGTGCCAGCAGCGTTGACAGTGTTGTGAATCAGCCCCAGCATTTT. Its protein product is CASSVDSVVNQPQHF. Based on the CDR3 plus reference TRBV9 and TRBJ1-5, the full variable domain is DSGVTQTPKHLITATGQRVTLRCSPRSGDLSVYWYQQSLDQGLQFLIQYYNGEERAKGNILERFSAQQFPDLHSELNLSSLELGDSALYFCASSVDSVVNQPQHFGDGTRLSIL.

CDR3 amino acids: CASSQKDRVYEQYF. CDR3 sequence (DNA): TGTGCCAGCAGCCAAAAGGACAGGGTCTACGAGCAGTACTTC. The chain is built from TRBV4-2 and TRBJ2-7; TRBD1 agrees at 8 bases. Germline V lookup: CDR1 LGHNA, CDR2 YNFKEQ. The CDR3 length is 14 residues. J was trimmed by 3 bases and V by 2 bases; bases with no gene match: 3.

CDR3: CASSARTGATYNEQFF. CDR3 nucleotide sequence: TGTGCCAGCAGCGCGCGGACAGGGGCAACCTACAATGAGCAGTTCTTC. The chain employs TRBV7-3 and TRBJ2-1; 9 bases fit TRBD1. J gave up 2 bases and V 5 bases, and 7 bases lay outside the gene matches. This CDR3 has 16 residues. Germline assignment: CDR1 SGHTA and CDR2 FQGTGA.